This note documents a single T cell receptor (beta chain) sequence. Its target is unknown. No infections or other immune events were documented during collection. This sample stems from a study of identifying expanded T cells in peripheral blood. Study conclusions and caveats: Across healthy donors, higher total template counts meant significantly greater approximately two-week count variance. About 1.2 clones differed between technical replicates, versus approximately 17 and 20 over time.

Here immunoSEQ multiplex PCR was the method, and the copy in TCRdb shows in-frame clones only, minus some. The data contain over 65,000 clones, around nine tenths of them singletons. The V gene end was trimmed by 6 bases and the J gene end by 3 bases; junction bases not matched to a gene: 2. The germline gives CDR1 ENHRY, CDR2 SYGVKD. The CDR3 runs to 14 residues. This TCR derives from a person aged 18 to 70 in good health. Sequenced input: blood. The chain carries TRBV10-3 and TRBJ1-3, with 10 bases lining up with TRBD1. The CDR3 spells CAIRGTGDGNTIYF. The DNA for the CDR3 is TGTGCCATCAGGGGGACAGGGGATGGAAACACCATATATTTT.